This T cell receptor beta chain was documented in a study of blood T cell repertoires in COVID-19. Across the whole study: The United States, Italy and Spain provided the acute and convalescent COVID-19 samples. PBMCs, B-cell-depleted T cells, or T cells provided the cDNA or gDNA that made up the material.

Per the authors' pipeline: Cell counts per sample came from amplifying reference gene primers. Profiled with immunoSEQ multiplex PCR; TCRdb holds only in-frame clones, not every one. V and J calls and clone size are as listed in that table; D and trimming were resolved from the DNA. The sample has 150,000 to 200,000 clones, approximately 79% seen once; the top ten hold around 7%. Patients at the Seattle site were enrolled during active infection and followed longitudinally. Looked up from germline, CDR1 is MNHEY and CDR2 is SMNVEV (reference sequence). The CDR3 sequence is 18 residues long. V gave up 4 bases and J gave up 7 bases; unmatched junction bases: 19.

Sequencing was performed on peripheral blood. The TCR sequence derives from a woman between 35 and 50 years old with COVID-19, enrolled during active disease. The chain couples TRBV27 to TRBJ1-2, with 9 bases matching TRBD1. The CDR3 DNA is TGTGCCAGCAGTTCGTCCGGGACAGGGACCCGTGGGGGTCGTGGCTACACCTTC. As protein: CASSSSGTGTRGGRGYTF.